This TCR beta chain stems from a study of T cell responses to AZD1222 COVID-19 vaccine. Notes on the study in general: A rise in Spike-specific TCR breadth and depth followed two AZD1222 doses.

About this clone itself: Its matching antigen is unknown.

Sequenced by immunoSEQ multiplex PCR; TCRdb stores in-frame clones only, minus some. The sample lists about 190,000 clones; about 90% were seen once. V was pared by 1 base and J by 0 bases, with 16 bases between. Per germline, CDR1 SGHVS and CDR2 FNYEAQ. The CDR3 runs to 18 residues. The rearrangement uses TRBV7-6 and TRBJ1-5; D not resolved. Sequenced material: peripheral blood, taken on day 0 of MenACWY control vaccination. The TCR comes from an adult in good health. The CDR3 DNA reads as TGTGCCAGCAGCTTAGGGGCTCCCGCGGGTCGTAGCAATCAGCCCCAGCATTTT. It specifies CASSLGAPAGRSNQPQHF.